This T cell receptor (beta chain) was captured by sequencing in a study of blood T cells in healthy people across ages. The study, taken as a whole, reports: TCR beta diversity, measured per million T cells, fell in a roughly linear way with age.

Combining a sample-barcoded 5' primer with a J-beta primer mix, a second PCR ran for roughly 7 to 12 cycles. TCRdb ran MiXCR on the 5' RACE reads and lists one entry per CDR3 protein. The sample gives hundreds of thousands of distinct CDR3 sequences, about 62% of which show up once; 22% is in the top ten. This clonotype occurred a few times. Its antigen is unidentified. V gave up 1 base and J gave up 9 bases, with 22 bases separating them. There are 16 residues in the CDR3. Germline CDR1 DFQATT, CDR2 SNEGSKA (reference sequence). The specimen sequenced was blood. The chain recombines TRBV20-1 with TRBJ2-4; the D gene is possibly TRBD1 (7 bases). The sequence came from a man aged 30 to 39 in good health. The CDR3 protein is CSARGGVGGGEFIQYF. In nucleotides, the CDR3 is TGCAGTGCTAGAGGGGGGGTAGGGGGCGGAGAGTTCATTCAGTACTTC.